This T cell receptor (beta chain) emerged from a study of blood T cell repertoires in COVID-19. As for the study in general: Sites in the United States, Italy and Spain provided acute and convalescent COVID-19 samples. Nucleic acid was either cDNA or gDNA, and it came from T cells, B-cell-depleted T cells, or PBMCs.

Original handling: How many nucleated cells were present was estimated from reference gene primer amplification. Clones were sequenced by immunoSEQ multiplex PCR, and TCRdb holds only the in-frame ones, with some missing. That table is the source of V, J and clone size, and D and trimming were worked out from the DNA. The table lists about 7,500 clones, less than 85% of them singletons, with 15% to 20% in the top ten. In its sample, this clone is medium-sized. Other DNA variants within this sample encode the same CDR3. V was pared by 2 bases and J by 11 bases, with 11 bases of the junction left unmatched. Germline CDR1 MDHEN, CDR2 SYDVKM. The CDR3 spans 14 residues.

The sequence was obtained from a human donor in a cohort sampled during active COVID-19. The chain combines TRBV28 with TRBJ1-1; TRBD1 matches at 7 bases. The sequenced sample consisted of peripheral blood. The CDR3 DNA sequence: TGTGCCAGCAGTTTAAGCTCGGGGGGGACAGAGGCTTTCTTT. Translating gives CASSLSSGGTEAFF.